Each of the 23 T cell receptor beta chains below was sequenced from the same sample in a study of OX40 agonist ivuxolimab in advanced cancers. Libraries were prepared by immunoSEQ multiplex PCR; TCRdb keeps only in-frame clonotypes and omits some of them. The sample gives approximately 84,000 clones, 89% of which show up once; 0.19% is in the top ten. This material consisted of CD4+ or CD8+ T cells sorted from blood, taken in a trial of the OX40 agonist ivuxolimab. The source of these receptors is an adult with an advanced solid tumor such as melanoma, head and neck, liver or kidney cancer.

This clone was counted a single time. The CDR3 sequence: CASSVASTDTQYF. The CDR3 nucleotides are TGTGCCAGCAGCGTAGCGAGCACAGATACGCAGTATTTT. The gene calls are TRBV9 and TRBJ2-3; D not certain. CDR1 and CDR2 (germline): SGDLS, YYNGEE. The V gene lost 0 bases and the J gene lost 0 bases, with 2 bases spanning the gap. This CDR3 contains 13 residues.

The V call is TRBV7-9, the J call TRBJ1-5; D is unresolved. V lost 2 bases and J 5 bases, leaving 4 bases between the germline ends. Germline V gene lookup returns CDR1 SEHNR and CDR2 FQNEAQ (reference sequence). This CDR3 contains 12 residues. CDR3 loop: CASSLSHQPQHF. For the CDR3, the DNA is TGTGCCAGCAGCTTATCCCATCAGCCCCAGCATTTT.

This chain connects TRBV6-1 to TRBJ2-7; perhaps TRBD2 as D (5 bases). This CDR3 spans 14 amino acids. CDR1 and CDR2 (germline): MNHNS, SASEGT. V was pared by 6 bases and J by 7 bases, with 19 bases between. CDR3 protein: CASRAAGLWREQYF. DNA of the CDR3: TGTGCCAGCAGGGCGGCGGGCCTTTGGCGGGAGCAGTACTTC.

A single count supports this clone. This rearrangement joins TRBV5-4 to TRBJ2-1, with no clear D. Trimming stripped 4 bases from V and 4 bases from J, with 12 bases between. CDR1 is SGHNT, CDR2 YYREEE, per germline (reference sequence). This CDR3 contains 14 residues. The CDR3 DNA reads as TGTGCCAGCAGCCCCGCCGGTCGGTACAATGAGCAGTTCTTC. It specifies CASSPAGRYNEQFF. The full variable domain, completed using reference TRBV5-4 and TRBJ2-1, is ETGVTQSPTHLIKTRGQQVTLRCSSQSGHNTVSWYQQALGQGPQFIFQYYREEENGRGNFPPRFSGLQFPNYSSELNVNALELDDSALYLCASSPAGRYNEQFFGPGTRLTVL.

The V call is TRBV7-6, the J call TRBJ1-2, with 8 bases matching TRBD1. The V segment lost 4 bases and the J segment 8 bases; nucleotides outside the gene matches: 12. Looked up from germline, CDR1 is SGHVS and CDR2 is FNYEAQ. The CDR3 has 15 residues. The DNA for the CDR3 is TGTGCCAGCAGCTCCTCCGACGGACAGGGTTTGGGCTACACCTTC. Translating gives CASSSSDGQGLGYTF.

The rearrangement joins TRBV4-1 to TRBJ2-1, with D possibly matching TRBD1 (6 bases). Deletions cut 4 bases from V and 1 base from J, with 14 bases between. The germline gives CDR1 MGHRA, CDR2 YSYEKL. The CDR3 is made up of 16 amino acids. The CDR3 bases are TGCGCCAGCAGCCTAACCTCAGGGGATTCCTACAATGAGCAGTTCTTC. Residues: CASSLTSGDSYNEQFF.

CDR3 DNA: TGTGCCAGCAGGACTGACAGGGGGTCGGGTCAGCCCCAGCATTTT. It yields the protein CASRTDRGSGQPQHF. The chain recombines TRBV2 with TRBJ1-5; TRBD1 matches at 9 bases. CDR1 and CDR2 (germline): SNHLY, FYNNEI. V was pared by 6 bases and J by 6 bases, with 9 bases of the junction left unmatched. The length of the CDR3 is 15 residues.

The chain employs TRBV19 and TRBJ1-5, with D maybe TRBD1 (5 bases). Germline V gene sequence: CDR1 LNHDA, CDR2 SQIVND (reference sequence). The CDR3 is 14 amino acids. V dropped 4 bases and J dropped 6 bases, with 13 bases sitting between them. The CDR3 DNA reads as TGTGCCAGTAGTAGAGCTGGAGGGGTTCAGCCCCAGCATTTT. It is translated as CASSRAGGVQPQHF.

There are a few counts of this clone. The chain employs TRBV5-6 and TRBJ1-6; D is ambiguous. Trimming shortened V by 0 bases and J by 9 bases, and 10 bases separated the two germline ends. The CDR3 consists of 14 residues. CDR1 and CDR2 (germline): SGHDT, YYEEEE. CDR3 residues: CASSLAGWGSPLHF. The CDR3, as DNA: TGTGCCAGCAGCTTGGCTGGGTGGGGTTCACCCCTCCACTTT.

CDR3 nucleotide sequence: TGTGCCAGCAGCTTACAGGGGGCGGAAACTGAAGCTTTCTTT. Translating it yields CASSLQGAETEAFF. V usage is TRBV7-3 and J usage is TRBJ1-1, with 8 bases fitting TRBD1. This CDR3 is built from 14 residues. Losses at the gene ends were 2 bases for V and 5 bases for J; bases not matched to a gene: 4. CDR1 and CDR2 from the germline V gene are SGHTA and FQGTGA.

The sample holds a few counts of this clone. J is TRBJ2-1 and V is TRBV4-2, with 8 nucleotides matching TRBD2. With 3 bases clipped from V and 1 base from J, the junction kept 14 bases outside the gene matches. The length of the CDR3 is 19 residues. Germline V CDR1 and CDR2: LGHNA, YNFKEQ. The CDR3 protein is CASSHGSAGGHPSYNEQFF. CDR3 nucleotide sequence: TGTGCCAGCAGCCATGGCTCGGCGGGAGGACACCCATCCTACAATGAGCAGTTCTTC.

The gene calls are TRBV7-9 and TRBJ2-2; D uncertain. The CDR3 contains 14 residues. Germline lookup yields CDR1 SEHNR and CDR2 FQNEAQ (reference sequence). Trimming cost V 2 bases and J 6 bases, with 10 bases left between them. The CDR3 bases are TGTGCCAGCAGCTTATTGCATGAACCCGGGGAGCTGTTTTTT. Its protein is CASSLLHEPGELFF.

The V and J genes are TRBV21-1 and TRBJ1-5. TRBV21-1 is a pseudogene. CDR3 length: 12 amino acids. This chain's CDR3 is CASSPGDQPQHF. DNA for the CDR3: TGTGCCAGCAGCCCTGGGGATCAGCCCCAGCATTTT.

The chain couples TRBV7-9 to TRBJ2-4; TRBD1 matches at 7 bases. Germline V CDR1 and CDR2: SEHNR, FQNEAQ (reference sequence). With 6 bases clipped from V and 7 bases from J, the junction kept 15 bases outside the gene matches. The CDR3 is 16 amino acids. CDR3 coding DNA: TGTGCCAGCAGACCTAGTAGACAGGGTCAACAGAACATTCAGTACTTC. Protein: CASRPSRQGQQNIQYF.

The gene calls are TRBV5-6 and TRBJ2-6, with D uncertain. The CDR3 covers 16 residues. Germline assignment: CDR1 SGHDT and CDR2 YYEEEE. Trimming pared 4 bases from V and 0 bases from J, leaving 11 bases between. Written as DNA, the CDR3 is TGTGCCAGCAGCGAGACAAGAGACTCTGGGGCCAACGTCCTGACTTTC. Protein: CASSETRDSGANVLTF.

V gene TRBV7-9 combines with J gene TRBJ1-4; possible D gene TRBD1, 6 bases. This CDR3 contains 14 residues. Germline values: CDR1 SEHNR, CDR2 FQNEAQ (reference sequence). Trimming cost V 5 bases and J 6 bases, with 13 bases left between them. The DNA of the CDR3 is TGTGCCAGCAGCCCCCGGGACACACATGAAAAACTGTTTTTT. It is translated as CASSPRDTHEKLFF.

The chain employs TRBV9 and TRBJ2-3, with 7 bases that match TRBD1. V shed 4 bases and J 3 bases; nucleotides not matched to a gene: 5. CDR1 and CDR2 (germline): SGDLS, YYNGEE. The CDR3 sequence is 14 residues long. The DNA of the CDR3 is TGTGCCAGCAGCCTAATGACAGGGACAGATACGCAGTATTTT. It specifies CASSLMTGTDTQYF. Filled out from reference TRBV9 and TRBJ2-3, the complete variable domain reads DSGVTQTPKHLITATGQRVTLRCSPRSGDLSVYWYQQSLDQGLQFLIQYYNGEERAKGNILERFSAQQFPDLHSELNLSSLELGDSALYFCASSLMTGTDTQYFGPGTRLTVL.

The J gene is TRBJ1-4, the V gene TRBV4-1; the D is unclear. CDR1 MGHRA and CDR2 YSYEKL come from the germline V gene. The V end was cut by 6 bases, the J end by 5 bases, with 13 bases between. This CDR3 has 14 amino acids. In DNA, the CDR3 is TGCGCCAGCAGGCCCTTGGAAACGAATGAAAAACTGTTTTTT. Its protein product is CASRPLETNEKLFF.

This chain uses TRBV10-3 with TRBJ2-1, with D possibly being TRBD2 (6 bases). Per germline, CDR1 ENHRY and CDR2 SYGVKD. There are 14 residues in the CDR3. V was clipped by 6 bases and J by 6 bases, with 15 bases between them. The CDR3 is CAIRAGPSPNEQFF. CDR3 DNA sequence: TGTGCCATCAGGGCGGGACCTAGCCCCAATGAGCAGTTCTTC.

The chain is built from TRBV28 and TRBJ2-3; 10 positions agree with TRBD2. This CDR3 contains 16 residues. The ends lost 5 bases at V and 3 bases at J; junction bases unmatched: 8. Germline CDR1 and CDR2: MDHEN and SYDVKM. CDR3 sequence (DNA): TGTGCCAGCAGTCAAGCCTTAGCGGGAGGTACAGATACGCAGTATTTT. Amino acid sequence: CASSQALAGGTDTQYF.

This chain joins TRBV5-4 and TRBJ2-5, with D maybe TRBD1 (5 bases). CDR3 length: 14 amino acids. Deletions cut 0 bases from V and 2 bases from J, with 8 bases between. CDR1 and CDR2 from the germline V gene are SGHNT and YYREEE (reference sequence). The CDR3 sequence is CASSLGQMQETQYF. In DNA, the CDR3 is TGTGCCAGCAGCTTGGGACAGATGCAAGAGACCCAGTACTTC. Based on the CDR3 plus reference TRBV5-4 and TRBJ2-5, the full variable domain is ETGVTQSPTHLIKTRGQQVTLRCSSQSGHNTVSWYQQALGQGPQFIFQYYREEENGRGNFPPRFSGLQFPNYSSELNVNALELDDSALYLCASSLGQMQETQYFGPGTRLLVL.

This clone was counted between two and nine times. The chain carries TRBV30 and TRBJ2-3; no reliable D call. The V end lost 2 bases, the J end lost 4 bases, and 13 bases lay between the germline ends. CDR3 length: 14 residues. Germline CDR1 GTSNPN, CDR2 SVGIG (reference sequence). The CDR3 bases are TGTGCCTGGAGTAGGGCAAGCGTCCCAGATACGCAGTATTTT. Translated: CAWSRASVPDTQYF.

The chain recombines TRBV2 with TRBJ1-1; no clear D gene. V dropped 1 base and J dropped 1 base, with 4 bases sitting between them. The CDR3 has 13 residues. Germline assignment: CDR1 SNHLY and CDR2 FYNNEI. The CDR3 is CASSEERNTEAFF. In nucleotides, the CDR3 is TGTGCCAGCAGTGAAGAGAGGAACACTGAAGCTTTCTTT.